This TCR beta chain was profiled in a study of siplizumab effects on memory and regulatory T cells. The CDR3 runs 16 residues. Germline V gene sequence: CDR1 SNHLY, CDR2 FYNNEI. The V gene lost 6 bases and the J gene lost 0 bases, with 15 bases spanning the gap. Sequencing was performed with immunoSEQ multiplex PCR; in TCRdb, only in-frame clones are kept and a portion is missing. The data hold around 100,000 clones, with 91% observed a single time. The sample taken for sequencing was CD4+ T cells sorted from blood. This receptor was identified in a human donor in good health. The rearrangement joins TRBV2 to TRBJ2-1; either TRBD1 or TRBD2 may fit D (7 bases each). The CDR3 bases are TGTGCCAGCAGCCCCCAGGGGGGGGGCTCCTACAATGAGCAGTTCTTC. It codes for CASSPQGGGSYNEQFF. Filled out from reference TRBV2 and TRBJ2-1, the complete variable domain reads EPEVTQTPSHQVTQMGQEVILRCVPISNHLYFYWYRQILGQKVEFLVSFYNNEISEKSEIFDDQFSVERPDGSNFTLKIRSTKLEDSAMYFCASSPQGGGSYNEQFFGPGTRLTVL.